The sequence of this T cell receptor beta chain was determined in a study of T cell repertoires in cytomegalovirus infection. This CDR3 has 13 residues. The germline CDR1 and CDR2 sequences are DFQATT and SNEGSKA (reference sequence). V lost 5 bases and J lost 1, with 9 bases in between. Turning to this clonotype: What it recognizes is unknown.

Regarding the study as a whole: HLA-C-restricted CMV clonotypes gave the most frequent clonotype in two of eight donors.

From the reads, TCRdb called clonotypes with MiXCR, one entry per CDR3 protein. Of roughly 280,000 distinct CDR3 sequences in the sample, about 20% were seen once. The sequence was collected from a human donor in good health (CMV status not recorded). Some clones in this sample may be carry-over from other donors' samples. The source material was cultured PBMCs, sampled from culture after CMV antigen stimulation. The V and J genes are TRBV20-1 and TRBJ2-1, with no clear D. The CDR3 coding sequence is TGCAGTGCTGGCACTACTTCCTACAATGAGCAGTTCTTC. It codes for CSAGTTSYNEQFF.